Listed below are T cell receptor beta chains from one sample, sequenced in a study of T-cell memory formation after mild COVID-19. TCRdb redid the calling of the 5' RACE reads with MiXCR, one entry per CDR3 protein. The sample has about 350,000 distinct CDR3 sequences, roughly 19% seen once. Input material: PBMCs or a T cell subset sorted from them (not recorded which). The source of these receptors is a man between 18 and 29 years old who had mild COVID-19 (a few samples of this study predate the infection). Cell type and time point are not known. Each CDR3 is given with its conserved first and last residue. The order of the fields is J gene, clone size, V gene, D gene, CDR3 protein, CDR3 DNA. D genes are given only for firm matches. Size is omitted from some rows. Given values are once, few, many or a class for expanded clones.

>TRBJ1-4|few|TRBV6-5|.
CASRGTTANEKLFF
TGTGCCAGCAGGGGGACGACCGCTAATGAAAAACTGTTTTTT
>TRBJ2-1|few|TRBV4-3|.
CASSQVDVNEQFF
TGCGCCAGCAGCCAAGTCGATGTAAATGAGCAGTTCTTC
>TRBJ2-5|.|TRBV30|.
CAWWTQGNEGYF
TGTGCCTGGTGGACCCAGGGAAACGAGGGGTACTTC
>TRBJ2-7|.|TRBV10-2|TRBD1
CASSDYRGVWHEQYF
TGCGCCAGCAGTGATTACAGGGGTGTCTGGCACGAGCAGTACTTC
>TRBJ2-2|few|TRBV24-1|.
CATSDAGRNTGELFF
TGTGCCACCAGTGATGCTGGGAGGAACACCGGGGAGCTGTTTTTT
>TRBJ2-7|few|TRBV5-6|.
CASSDGDGPSYEQYF
TGTGCCAGCAGCGACGGGGACGGCCCATCCTACGAGCAGTACTTC
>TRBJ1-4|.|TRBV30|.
CAWSVWSADEKLFF
TGTGCCTGGAGTGTATGGTCTGCGGATGAAAAACTGTTTTTT
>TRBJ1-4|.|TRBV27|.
CASSPSLDIKEKLFF
TGTGCCAGCAGCCCATCCTTGGACATTAAAGAAAAACTGTTTTTT
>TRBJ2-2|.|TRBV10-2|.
CASTGGGPGELFF
TGCGCCAGCACCGGAGGGGGGCCCGGGGAGCTGTTTTTT
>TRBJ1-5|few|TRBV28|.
CASSPPTIRQPQHF
TGTGCCAGCAGTCCCCCGACCATCCGGCAGCCCCAGCATTTT
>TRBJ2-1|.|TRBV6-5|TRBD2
CASRAIAGVYNEQFF
TGTGCCAGCAGAGCTATAGCGGGGGTATACAATGAGCAGTTCTTC
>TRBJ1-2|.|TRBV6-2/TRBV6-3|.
CASSTASNYGYTF
TGTGCCAGCAGCACCGCATCTAACTATGGCTACACCTTC
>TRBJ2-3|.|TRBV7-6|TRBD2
CASSPGGLTDTQYF
TGTGCCAGCAGCCCGGGGGGTTTGACAGATACGCAGTATTTT
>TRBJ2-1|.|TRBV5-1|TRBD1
CASSSRNTPGTGVNEQFF
TGCGCCAGCAGCTCTCGAAATACCCCCGGGACAGGGGTTAATGAGCAGTTCTTC
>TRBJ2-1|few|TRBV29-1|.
CSVEVGVYNEQFF
TGCAGCGTTGAAGTAGGAGTCTACAATGAGCAGTTCTTC
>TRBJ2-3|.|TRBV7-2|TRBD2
CASSLRPAGGSTDTQYF
TGTGCCAGCAGCTTACGCCCCGCGGGGGGGAGCACAGATACGCAGTATTTT
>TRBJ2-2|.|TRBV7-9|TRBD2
CANSPRTSGNTGELFF
TGTGCCAACAGCCCCAGGACTAGCGGTAACACCGGGGAGCTGTTTTTT
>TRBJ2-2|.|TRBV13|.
CASSPTGQVLFF
TGTGCCAGCAGCCCCACGGGGCAGGTGCTGTTTTTT
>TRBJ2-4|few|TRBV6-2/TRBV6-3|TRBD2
CASSLSGGAYIQYF
TGTGCCAGCAGCCTTAGCGGGGGGGCTTACATTCAGTACTTC
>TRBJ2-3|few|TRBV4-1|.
CASSQESTDTQYF
TGCGCCAGCAGCCAGGAAAGCACAGATACGCAGTATTTT
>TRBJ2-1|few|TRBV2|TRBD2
CASSEVLVAGVYNEQFF
TGTGCCAGCAGTGAAGTGTTGGTTGCGGGGGTCTACAATGAGCAGTTCTTC
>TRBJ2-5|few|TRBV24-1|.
CAIDTGLGETQYF
TGTGCCATCGATACGGGCCTTGGAGAGACCCAGTACTTC
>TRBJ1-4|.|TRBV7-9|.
CASSPEGEKLFF
TGTGCCAGCAGCCCAGAGGGAGAAAAACTGTTTTTT
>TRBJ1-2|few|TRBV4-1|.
CASSQDSGYGYTF
TGCGCCAGCAGCCAAGATTCCGGCTATGGCTACACCTTC
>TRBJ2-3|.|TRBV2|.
CASSERRHSQDTQYF
TGTGCCAGCAGTGAACGCAGGCACAGCCAGGATACGCAGTATTTT
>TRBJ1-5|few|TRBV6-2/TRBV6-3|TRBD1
CASGQGNQPQHF
TGTGCCAGTGGACAGGGCAATCAGCCCCAGCATTTT